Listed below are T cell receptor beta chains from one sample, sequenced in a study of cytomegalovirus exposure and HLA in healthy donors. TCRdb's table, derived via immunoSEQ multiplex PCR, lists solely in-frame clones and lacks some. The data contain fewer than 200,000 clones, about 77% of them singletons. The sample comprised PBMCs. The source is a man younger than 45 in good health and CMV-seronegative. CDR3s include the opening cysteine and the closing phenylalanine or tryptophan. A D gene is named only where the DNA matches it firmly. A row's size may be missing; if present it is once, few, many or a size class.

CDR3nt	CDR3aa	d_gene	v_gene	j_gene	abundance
TGTGCCAGCTCACCCAGGGACACCGGGGACTATGGCTACACCTTC	CASSPRDTGDYGYTF	NA	TRBV18	TRBJ1-2	few
TGTGCCAGCAGCCCAATGACAGGGGGAACTTTAAACATTCAGTACTTC	CASSPMTGGTLNIQYF	TRBD1	TRBV5-4	TRBJ2-4	NA
TGTGCCAGCAGCATCACTAGCGGGAGTACGTATGAGCAGTTCTTC	CASSITSGSTYEQFF	TRBD2	TRBV9	TRBJ2-1	NA
TGTGCCAGCAGTGAACGCCGAGGAGACAGGACAAATACGCAGTATTTT	CASSERRGDRTNTQYF	NA	TRBV2	TRBJ2-3	NA
TGTGCCAGCAGCGAGCGGACAGGGGAGGAGACCCAGTACTTC	CASSERTGEETQYF	TRBD1	TRBV7-9	TRBJ2-5	NA
TGCGCCAGCAGCCCGGAGGGCCTTCGCACAGATACGCAGTATTTT	CASSPEGLRTDTQYF	NA	TRBV5-1	TRBJ2-3	NA
TGTGCCAGCAGTCTCAGGGGGCGGGGAGATACGCAGTATTTT	CASSLRGRGDTQYF	TRBD1	TRBV2	TRBJ2-3	NA
TGTGCCAGCAGCCCGGACAGGGTCCCCTACGAGCAGTACTTC	CASSPDRVPYEQYF	TRBD1	TRBV7-9	TRBJ2-7	NA
TGTGCCAGCAGTTCGACCCCGGCCAGGGCCCAAGAGACCCAGTACTTC	CASSSTPARAQETQYF	NA	TRBV6-5	TRBJ2-5	NA
TGTGCCTGGAGTGTGCAGAATAATTCACCCCTCCACTTT	CAWSVQNNSPLHF	NA	TRBV30	TRBJ1-6	many
TGTGCCAGCAGCCCGGGCGGGCGGACAGATACGCAGTATTTT	CASSPGGRTDTQYF	NA	TRBV7-2	TRBJ2-3	few
TGTGCCAGCAGTGAATTAAGTGGGCAGGGGGTTAGGGCTTTCTTT	CASSELSGQGVRAFF	TRBD1	TRBV2	TRBJ1-1	NA
TGTGCCAGCAGCTGGGACAGGGCTGGGGCCAACGTCCTGACTTTC	CASSWDRAGANVLTF	TRBD1	TRBV7-3	TRBJ2-6	few
TGTGCCAGCAGCTTGGCCGGAGGGAGTCCCCAGTTCTTC	CASSLAGGSPQFF	NA	TRBV5-4	TRBJ2-1	NA
TGTGCCAGCAGTCCAGGAGGGAGTTTTGGCGAGCAGTACTTC	CASSPGGSFGEQYF	NA	TRBV27	TRBJ2-7	NA
TGTGCCTGGAGGTACGGAGGCACCGGGGAGCTGTTTTTT	CAWRYGGTGELFF	NA	TRBV30	TRBJ2-2	NA
TGCGCCAGCAGTCTAAGGACTAGCGCGACAGATACGCAGTATTTT	CASSLRTSATDTQYF	TRBD2	TRBV4-3	TRBJ2-3	NA
TGTGCCAGCAGTTCCGGGACAGTTCTTTTCGAGCAGTACTTC	CASSSGTVLFEQYF	TRBD1	TRBV7-2	TRBJ2-7	NA
TGTGCCAGCACCACGGGGGGCCCCCACGAGCAGTACTTC	CASTTGGPHEQYF	NA	TRBV11-2	TRBJ2-7	NA
TGTGCCAGCTCAAGACTGAACGAAGCTTTCTTT	CASSRLNEAFF	NA	TRBV28	TRBJ1-1	NA
TGTGCCAGCAGTTCCGAAACAGGGGGCACTGGAAACACCATATATTTT	CASSSETGGTGNTIYF	TRBD1	TRBV28	TRBJ1-3	NA
TGTGCCAGCAGCGTAGCAGTAGGAGGGCTATACGAGCAGTACTTC	CASSVAVGGLYEQYF	NA	TRBV9	TRBJ2-7	NA
TGTGCCAGCAGTTTATCGCGAGACTTATTCTATCAGCAGTACTTC	CASSLSRDLFYQQYF	NA	TRBV27	TRBJ2-7	once
TGTGCCAGCAGCTTATCCCGAGACTACACTGAAGCTTTCTTT	CASSLSRDYTEAFF	NA	TRBV7-6	TRBJ1-1	NA
TGCGCCAGCAGTCGGGGCAGGGGGTACATGAACACTGAAGCTTTCTTT	CASSRGRGYMNTEAFF	TRBD1	TRBV23-1	TRBJ1-1	NA
TGCGCCAGCAGCTTGGGACAGGAGCTCTATGGCTACACCTTC	CASSLGQELYGYTF	NA	TRBV5-1	TRBJ1-2	NA
TGTGCCAGCAGCTTAAGGGGGGACAGGGTTCAAGAGACCCAGTACTTC	CASSLRGDRVQETQYF	TRBD1	TRBV7-3	TRBJ2-5	few
TGTGCCAGCAGCTTAGCGCTAGAAGGCTCCTACAATGAGCAGTTCTTC	CASSLALEGSYNEQFF	NA	TRBV11-1	TRBJ2-1	NA
TGTGCCAGCAGCTTAGGGGCCAGGGGCACTGAAGCTTTCTTT	CASSLGARGTEAFF	NA	TRBV7-2	TRBJ1-1	NA
TGTGCCAGCAGTTACTCGAATGGCGGGGGGCCCTACGAGCAGTACTTC	CASSYSNGGGPYEQYF	TRBD2	TRBV6-5	TRBJ2-7	NA
TGCGCCAGCAGCCACCACGGGACTAGCTCCTACGAGCAGTACTTC	CASSHHGTSSYEQYF	TRBD2	TRBV4-3	TRBJ2-7	NA
TGTGCCAGCAGTCCCGCTCTAGCGGGGGAGACCGGGGAGCTGTTTTTT	CASSPALAGETGELFF	TRBD2	TRBV28	TRBJ2-2	NA
TGTGCCAGCAGCCCCCACCAAGCTTTTAATGAAAAACTGTTTTTT	CASSPHQAFNEKLFF	NA	TRBV9	TRBJ1-4	NA
TGCGCCAGCAGCTCCACAGGGAACTATGGCTACACCTTC	CASSSTGNYGYTF	NA	TRBV5-1	TRBJ1-2	NA
TGTGCCAGCAGCTTGGCCAGTAACACCGGGGAGCTGTTTTTT	CASSLASNTGELFF	NA	TRBV5-6	TRBJ2-2	NA
TGCAGCGTTGTGTTTAGGACGGCAGGGGCCCCGCGGGGGGCCAACGTCCTGACTTTC	CSVVFRTAGAPRGANVLTF	NA	TRBV29-1	TRBJ2-6	NA
TGTGCCAGCAGCGCGAGGGTACAGGGAACCTACGAGCAGTACTTC	CASSARVQGTYEQYF	NA	TRBV5-4	TRBJ2-7	NA
TGTGCCAGTAGTCCCTACAGGGGGCGCGACACTGAAGCTTTCTTT	CASSPYRGRDTEAFF	TRBD1	TRBV19	TRBJ1-1	NA
TGTGCCAGCAGTCTGGGGACAATGGGCACCGGGGAGCTGTTTTTT	CASSLGTMGTGELFF	NA	TRBV2	TRBJ2-2	once
TGCGCCAGCAGCCAAGAACAGGGGGCAATCTACGAGCAGTACTTC	CASSQEQGAIYEQYF	TRBD1	TRBV4-3	TRBJ2-7	NA
TGTGCCAGCAGCTTAATGGTGGGCCTCTTCAATGAGCAGTTCTTC	CASSLMVGLFNEQFF	NA	TRBV7-2	TRBJ2-1	few
TGTGCCAGCAGCCCGAGGACAGGGGAAAATGAGCAGTTCTTC	CASSPRTGENEQFF	TRBD1	TRBV7-2	TRBJ2-1	NA
TGTGCCAGCAGTGTTTCGGGGGGGCCAGAGACCCAGTACTTC	CASSVSGGPETQYF	TRBD2	TRBV25-1	TRBJ2-5	once
TGTGCCAGCAGCCTATCAGGGGGGTGGGACACCATATATTTT	CASSLSGGWDTIYF	TRBD1	TRBV9	TRBJ1-3	NA
TGTGCCAGCAGCTTTATATCAGATACGCAGTATTTT	CASSFISDTQYF	NA	TRBV11-2	TRBJ2-3	NA
TGTGCCAGCAGTGGAACTAGCGGGGGTGAATACGAGCAGTACTTC	CASSGTSGGEYEQYF	TRBD2	TRBV25-1	TRBJ2-7	once
TGTGCCAGCAGCTTTGGGACAAACACAGATACGCAGTATTTT	CASSFGTNTDTQYF	NA	TRBV11-2	TRBJ2-3	NA
TGTGCCAGCTCACCGGACAAGGGATTGAAATACACTGAAGCTTTCTTT	CASSPDKGLKYTEAFF	NA	TRBV18	TRBJ1-1	NA
TGTGCCTGGAGGGCTCAAGAGACCCAGTACTTC	CAWRAQETQYF	NA	TRBV30	TRBJ2-5	NA
TGTGCCAGCAGCTTAGAGGTCTTGGAGAACACCATATATTTT	CASSLEVLENTIYF	NA	TRBV11-2	TRBJ1-3	NA
TGCGCCAGCAGGCGCGCAAACGAGCAGTACTTC	CASRRANEQYF	NA	TRBV5-1	TRBJ2-7	NA